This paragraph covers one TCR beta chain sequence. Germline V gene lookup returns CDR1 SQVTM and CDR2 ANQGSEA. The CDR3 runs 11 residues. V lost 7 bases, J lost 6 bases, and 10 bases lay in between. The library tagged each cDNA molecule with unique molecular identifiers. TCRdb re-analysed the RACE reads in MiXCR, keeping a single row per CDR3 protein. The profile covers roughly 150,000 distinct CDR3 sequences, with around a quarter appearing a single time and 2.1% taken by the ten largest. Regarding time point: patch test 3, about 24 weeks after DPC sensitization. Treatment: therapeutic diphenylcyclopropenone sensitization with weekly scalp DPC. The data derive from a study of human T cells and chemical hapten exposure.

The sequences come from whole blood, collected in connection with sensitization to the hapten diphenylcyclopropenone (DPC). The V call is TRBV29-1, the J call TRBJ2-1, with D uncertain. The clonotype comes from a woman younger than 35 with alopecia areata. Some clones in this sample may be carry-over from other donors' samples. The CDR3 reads CSGDNPNEQFF. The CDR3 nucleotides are TGCAGCGGTGACAATCCCAATGAGCAGTTCTTC.